The 32 T cell receptor beta chains below were found in one sample sequenced in a study of T cells in localized non-small cell lung cancer. The assay was immunoSEQ multiplex PCR, and TCRdb's table has in-frame clones only and misses some. Of approximately 4,100 clones listed, less than 50% are singletons. The material sequenced was lung tumor tissue, taken before any cancer treatment. These receptors were collected from a woman aged 35 to 69 with stage I lung adenocarcinoma.

The chain links TRBV18 to TRBJ2-7, with 10 bases fitting TRBD2. The CDR3 is 15 amino acids. Trimming took 4 bases from V and 7 from J; bases not matched to a gene: 10. Germline CDR1 and CDR2: KGHSH and LQKENI. In nucleotides, the CDR3 is TGTGCCAGCTCACTCGGGACTAGCGCCGTCGGGGAGCAGTACTTC. Protein product: CASSLGTSAVGEQYF.

This rearrangement joins TRBV6-8 to TRBJ2-7, with TRBD2 matching over 11 bases. V lost 7 bases, J lost 2 bases, and 7 bases stayed unmatched. Germline V CDR1 and CDR2: MNHGY, SAAAGT. The length of the CDR3 is 15 residues. The CDR3 sequence: CASKLTSGGTYEQYF. The CDR3 DNA reads TGTGCCAGCAAATTAACTAGCGGGGGTACCTACGAGCAGTACTTC.

The chain links TRBV16 to TRBJ1-1, with no clear D. Germline assignment: CDR1 KGHSY and CDR2 FQNENV. Trimming cost V 1 base and J 4 bases, with 16 bases left between them. CDR3 length: 16 amino acids. The CDR3 reads CASSQLATGLGTEAFF. The CDR3 region has the DNA TGTGCCAGCAGCCAATTGGCCACGGGCCTGGGCACTGAAGCTTTCTTT. Together with reference TRBV16 and TRBJ1-1, the CDR3 gives the full variable domain: GEEVAQTPKHLVRGEGQKAKLYCAPIKGHSYVFWYQQVLKNEFKFLISFQNENVFDETGMPKERFSAKCLPNSPCSLEIQATKLEDSAVYFCASSQLATGLGTEAFFGQGTRLTVV.

The sample holds a few counts of this clone. The V and J genes are TRBV28 and TRBJ1-2, with D perhaps matching TRBD1 (5 bases). Trimming took 5 bases from V and 4 from J, leaving 17 bases between them. Germline CDR1 MDHEN, CDR2 SYDVKM. This CDR3 region has 15 residues. The CDR3 DNA is TGTGCCAGCAGTCCCGAGGGGAATCGCCTCTATGGCTACACCTTC. This gives the protein CASSPEGNRLYGYTF.

The CDR3, as DNA: TGTGCCAGCAGCTTATCAGGGGAAGGAGGAAAACTGTTTTTT. It encodes CASSLSGEGGKLFF. V usage is TRBV11-3 and J usage is TRBJ1-4; D may be TRBD1 (6 bases). Germline CDR1 reads SGHNT; CDR2 reads YENEEA. The germline V and J ends were trimmed by 2 bases and 10 bases, with 14 bases remaining between them. This CDR3 region has 14 residues.

The chain has TRBV18 and TRBJ1-4, with TRBD1 as a possible D gene (6 bases). With 8 bases removed from V and 3 bases from J, the gap between germline ends came to 16 bases. The CDR3 loop spans 15 amino acids. Germline V gene data show CDR1 as KGHSH and CDR2 as LQKENI. Written as DNA, the CDR3 is TGTGCCAGCACCAACGTCCAGGGGTCTAATGAAAAACTGTTTTTT. This gives the protein CASTNVQGSNEKLFF.

This clone was seen once. This chain connects TRBV18 to TRBJ2-6, with D perhaps matching TRBD2 (5 bases). From germline, CDR1 is KGHSH and CDR2 LQKENI. The CDR3 has 17 residues. The V gene lost 2 bases and the J gene lost 0 bases, with 11 bases spanning the gap. CDR3 residues: CASSPFDTSSGANVLTF. CDR3 DNA: TGTGCCAGCTCACCATTTGACACTAGCTCTGGGGCCAACGTCCTGACTTTC.

This clone was counted a few times. V gene TRBV10-3 combines with J gene TRBJ2-5, with unresolved D. Trimming took off 4 bases at V and 3 bases at J, with 9 bases between the two ends. CDR1 and CDR2 (germline): ENHRY, SYGVKD. The CDR3 spans 13 residues. As DNA, the CDR3 is TGTGCCATCAGTGTTCGGGTTGAAGAGACCCAGTACTTC. Translating gives CAISVRVEETQYF.

The chain is built from TRBV7-6 and TRBJ2-7; 14 bases are shared with TRBD2. After removal of 7 bases from V and 4 bases from J, the junction contained 15 bases not matched to a gene. The CDR3 is 18 amino acids. From germline, CDR1 is SGHVS and CDR2 FNYEAQ. CDR3 residues: CASTPSGLAGGLRYEQYF. In DNA form, the CDR3 reads TGTGCCAGCACCCCCAGCGGACTAGCGGGAGGCCTGAGGTACGAGCAGTACTTC.

This clone was seen only a few times. The V and J genes are TRBV6-8 and TRBJ1-2; possibly TRBD1 for D (5 bases). The V gene lost 6 bases and the J gene lost 8 bases, with 28 bases spanning the gap. The CDR3 consists of 17 residues. Germline V gene lookup returns CDR1 MNHGY and CDR2 SAAAGT. CDR3 protein: CASRPGELRGARWGYTF. Written as DNA, the CDR3 is TGTGCCAGCAGGCCTGGAGAACTGAGGGGCGCACGTTGGGGCTACACCTTC.

The V and J genes are TRBV18 and TRBJ2-2, with D unclear. The V and J ends lost 3 bases and 0 bases respectively, with 8 bases between them. CDR1 is KGHSH, CDR2 LQKENI, per germline. The CDR3 runs to 15 residues. CDR3 loop: CASSPPRANTGELFF. The CDR3 nucleotides are TGTGCCAGCTCACCCCCCCGGGCGAACACCGGGGAGCTGTTTTTT.

The genes are TRBV6-9 and TRBJ1-1; D unresolved. The CDR3 is made up of 11 amino acids. The V and J ends lost 5 bases and 1 base respectively, with 2 bases between them. Germline V gene lookup returns CDR1 MNHGY and CDR2 SVAAGI. CDR3 protein: CASSTNTEAFF. The DNA for the CDR3 is TGTGCCAGCAGTACGAACACTGAAGCTTTCTTT.

The sample holds a few counts of this clone. V is TRBV1 and J is TRBJ1-4; the DNA was not compared with TRBD1, the D call given in the table. TRBV1 is flagged as a pseudogene. This CDR3 comprises 15 residues. The CDR3 spells CASSQEGTGDEKLFF. The CDR3 nucleotides are TGCGCCAGCAGCCAAGAAGGGACAGGGGATGAAAAACTGTTTTTT.

This chain links TRBV18 with TRBJ2-6, with D hard to call. The V gene's germline CDR1 is KGHSH and CDR2 LQKENI. V shed 4 bases and J shed 0 bases, with 19 bases lying between them. The CDR3 consists of 19 residues. The CDR3 here is CASSRWPRTHVSGANVLTF. The DNA of the CDR3 is TGTGCCAGCTCACGATGGCCCCGGACGCATGTCTCTGGGGCCAACGTCCTGACTTTC.

This clone is large within its sample. This chain uses TRBV19 with TRBJ2-3; 13 positions match TRBD2. From germline, CDR1 is LNHDA and CDR2 SQIVND (reference sequence). With 3 bases clipped from V and 0 bases from J, the junction kept 6 bases outside the gene matches. The CDR3 spans 18 residues. The CDR3 is CASSIGTSGDGSTDTQYF. The CDR3 nucleotides are TGTGCCAGTAGTATTGGGACTAGCGGGGATGGGAGCACAGATACGCAGTATTTT.

The chain couples TRBV19 to TRBJ1-2, with 9 bases that match TRBD1. This CDR3 region has 11 residues. CDR1 and CDR2 (germline): LNHDA, SQIVND (reference sequence). The V gene end was trimmed by 10 bases and the J gene end by 8 bases; junction bases not matched to a gene: 5. In nucleotides, the CDR3 is TGTGCCACACAGGGGGCACGGGGCTACACCTTC. Translated: CATQGARGYTF.

The chain combines TRBV18 with TRBJ2-3, with D possibly matching TRBD2 (5 bases). The V gene lost 5 bases and the J gene lost 4 bases, with 7 bases spanning the gap. Germline assignment: CDR1 KGHSH and CDR2 LQKENI. The CDR3 spans 12 residues. The CDR3 protein is CASSTRADTQYF. The CDR3 coding sequence is TGTGCCAGCTCAACTAGGGCAGATACGCAGTATTTT. Supplemented by reference TRBV18 and TRBJ2-3, the full variable domain reads NAGVMQNPRHLVRRRGQEARLRCSPMKGHSHVYWYRQLPEEGLKFMVYLQKENIIDESGMPKERFSAEFPKEGPSILRIQQVVRGDSAAYFCASSTRADTQYFGPGTRLTVL.

This clone has just a few counts. The chain couples TRBV7-4 to TRBJ1-5; D ambiguous. The CDR3 spans 13 residues. Germline-derived CDR1 and CDR2 are SGHVT and SQSDAQ. Deletions cut 4 bases from V and 7 bases from J, with 11 bases between. The CDR3 is CASSSDLEQPQHF. CDR3 bases: TGTGCCAGCAGCTCAGACCTGGAGCAGCCCCAGCATTTT.

This clone was found a few times. The chain links TRBV6-8 to TRBJ1-1; D is unresolved. The CDR3 sequence is 13 residues long. Germline CDR1 MNHGY, CDR2 SAAAGT. V lost 2 bases to trimming and J lost 1 base, with 5 bases between them. The CDR3 DNA sequence: TGTGCCAGCAGTTACGCGGAGAACACTGAAGCTTTCTTT. Its protein is CASSYAENTEAFF.

In regard to this clone: One end of the junction fails to match germline, which may point to a read error. CDR3 sequence: CASSLRGYDGYTF. CDR3 DNA sequence: TGTGCCAGCAGTTTAAGGGGCTATGATGGTTACACCTTC. The chain recombines TRBV27 with TRBJ1-2; the D gene is possibly TRBD1 (5 bases). This CDR3 comprises 13 residues. Germline-derived CDR1 and CDR2 are MNHEY and SMNVEV (reference sequence).

This clone was detected once. The rearrangement links TRBV18 to TRBJ2-5; D might be TRBD2 (6 bases). The CDR3 contains 16 residues. V dropped 3 bases and J dropped 2 bases, with 16 bases sitting between them. Germline V CDR1 and CDR2: KGHSH, LQKENI. The DNA of the CDR3 is TGTGCCAGCTCACCTCGGACGGGAGTTAGTCAAGAGACCCAGTACTTC. Translated: CASSPRTGVSQETQYF.

The V call is TRBV6-1, the J call TRBJ1-1; TRBD1 might be the D (6 bases). The CDR3 spans 15 residues. V was cut by 0 bases and J by 5 bases, with 13 bases left in between. Germline V gene data show CDR1 as MNHNS and CDR2 as SASEGT. Written as DNA, the CDR3 is TGTGCCAGCAGTGAAGCGAGGGGGATTGTAACTGAAGCTTTCTTT. It codes for CASSEARGIVTEAFF.

The J gene is TRBJ1-5, the V gene TRBV28; 7 bases map to TRBD1. Germline V gives CDR1 MDHEN, CDR2 SYDVKM. The CDR3 loop spans 13 amino acids. After removal of 7 bases from V and 3 bases from J, the junction contained 3 bases not matched to a gene. CDR3: CASTGTVNQPQHF. DNA for the CDR3: TGTGCCAGCACTGGGACAGTCAATCAGCCCCAGCATTTT.

This clone has more than one count but fewer than ten. This sequence joins TRBV9 and TRBJ2-3; D gene unclear. Trimming took 0 bases from V and 3 from J, leaving 11 bases between them. The CDR3 spans 15 residues. Germline V gene lookup returns CDR1 SGDLS and CDR2 YYNGEE. CDR3 residues: CASSVGSTLTDTQYF. The CDR3 region has the DNA TGTGCCAGCAGCGTAGGGAGTACTCTGACAGATACGCAGTATTTT.

This clone has more than one count but fewer than ten. The rearrangement joins TRBV2 to TRBJ2-2; no reliable D call. Trimming cost V 6 bases and J 5 bases, with 10 bases left between them. Germline V gives CDR1 SNHLY, CDR2 FYNNEI. This CDR3 has 13 residues. The CDR3 nucleotides are TGTGCCAGCAGACTCGCCCCGACCGGGGAGCTGTTTTTT. Translating it yields CASRLAPTGELFF.

The rearrangement links TRBV2 to TRBJ2-2; D is unresolved. V dropped 2 bases and J dropped 3 bases, with 4 bases sitting between them. The CDR3 covers 13 residues. Germline V CDR1 and CDR2: SNHLY, FYNNEI. The CDR3 sequence is CASSETDTGELFF. The CDR3 region has the DNA TGTGCCAGCAGTGAAACAGACACCGGGGAGCTGTTTTTT.

The chain joins TRBV19 to TRBJ2-3; D could derive from TRBD1 or TRBD2 (5 bases each). The length of the CDR3 is 17 residues. Looked up from germline, CDR1 is LNHDA and CDR2 is SQIVND (reference sequence). V lost 3 bases and J lost 2, with 18 bases in between. CDR3 region: CASSIVRGPIPTDTQYF. The CDR3, as DNA: TGTGCCAGTAGTATTGTGAGGGGACCCATCCCCACAGATACGCAGTATTTT.

V usage is TRBV25-1 and J usage is TRBJ2-7, with TRBD2 matching over 9 bases. The germline V gene encodes CDR1 MGHDK and CDR2 SYGVNS. With 7 bases clipped from V and 4 bases from J, the junction kept 20 bases outside the gene matches. The CDR3 has 18 residues. The CDR3 reads CASIGAAGAGGHVYEQYF. In nucleotides, the CDR3 is TGTGCCAGCATAGGCGCCGCAGGAGCGGGAGGTCACGTTTACGAGCAGTACTTC.

By proportion, this clone is medium-sized (0.01 to 0.1%). The junction does not match germline at one end; this may be a read error. X marks the residue encoded by a base that is unread or ambiguous. The chain carries TRBV9 and TRBJ2-2; 7 bases are a match to TRBD1. The germline V gene encodes CDR1 SGDLS and CDR2 YYNGEE. The CDR3 sequence is 15 residues long. This CDR3 reads CAXSAGQASTEELFF. The CDR3, as DNA: TGTGCCARCAGCGCCGGACAGGCCTCAACGGAGGAGCTGTTTTTT.

The CDR3 DNA follows: TGCGCCAGCAGCTGGGTGGGGAACACCGGGGAGCTGTTTTTT. This sequence encodes CASSWVGNTGELFF. The chain joins TRBV5-1 to TRBJ2-2; D unresolved. V was clipped by 3 bases and J by 1 base, with 7 bases between them. The CDR3 is 14 residues long. CDR1 SGHRS and CDR2 YFSETQ come from the germline V gene.

The CDR3 loop reads CASSGSSGQGPNEKLFF. The CDR3 nucleotides are TGTGCCAGTAGTGGAAGCTCAGGACAGGGGCCTAATGAAAAACTGTTTTTT. The V and J genes are TRBV19 and TRBJ1-4; 9 bases match TRBD1. V shed 5 bases and J 3 bases; nucleotides not matched to a gene: 10. The CDR3 length is 17 residues. Germline CDR1 LNHDA, CDR2 SQIVND (reference sequence).

The chain couples TRBV28 to TRBJ1-2; TRBD1 agrees at 7 bases. Unmatched junction bases numbered 10, after V lost 2 bases and J lost 7 bases. The CDR3 sequence is 15 residues long. Germline lookup yields CDR1 MDHEN and CDR2 SYDVKM. The CDR3 here is CASSLGVEGARGYTF. The DNA for the CDR3 is TGTGCCAGCAGTTTAGGCGTCGAGGGGGCGCGTGGCTACACCTTC.